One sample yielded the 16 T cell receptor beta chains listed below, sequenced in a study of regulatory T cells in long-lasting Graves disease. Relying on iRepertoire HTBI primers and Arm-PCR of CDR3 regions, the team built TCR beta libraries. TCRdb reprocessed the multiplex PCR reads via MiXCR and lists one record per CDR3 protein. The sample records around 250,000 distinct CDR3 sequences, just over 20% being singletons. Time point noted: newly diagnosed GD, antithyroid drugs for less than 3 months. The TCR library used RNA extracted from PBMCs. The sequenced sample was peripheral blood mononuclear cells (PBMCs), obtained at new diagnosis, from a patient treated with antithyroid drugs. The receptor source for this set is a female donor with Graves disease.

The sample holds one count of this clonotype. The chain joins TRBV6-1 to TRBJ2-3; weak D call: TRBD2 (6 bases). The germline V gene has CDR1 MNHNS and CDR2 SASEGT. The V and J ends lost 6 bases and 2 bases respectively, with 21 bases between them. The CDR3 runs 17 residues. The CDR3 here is CASSLAVTPDHTDTQYF. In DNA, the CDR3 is TGTGCCAGCAGCTTAGCGGTCACCCCCGACCACACAGATACGCAGTATTTT.

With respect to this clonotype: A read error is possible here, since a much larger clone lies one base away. The CDR3 nucleotides read TGTGCCAGCAGCCCGACAGGGGATGAAGCTTTCTTT. Translation gives CASSPTGDEAFF. This chain joins TRBV6-1 and TRBJ1-1; 8 nucleotides agree with TRBD1. This CDR3 is built from 12 residues. The V and J ends lost 6 bases and 7 bases, in that order; junction bases with no gene match: 4. Germline loops: CDR1 MNHNS, CDR2 SASEGT.

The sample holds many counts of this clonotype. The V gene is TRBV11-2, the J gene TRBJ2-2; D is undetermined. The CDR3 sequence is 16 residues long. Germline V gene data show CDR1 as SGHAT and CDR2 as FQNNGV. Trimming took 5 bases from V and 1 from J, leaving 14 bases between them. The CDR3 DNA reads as TGTGCCAGCAGCCGTGGGGTGGGAATGAACACCGGGGAGCTGTTTTTT. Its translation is CASSRGVGMNTGELFF.

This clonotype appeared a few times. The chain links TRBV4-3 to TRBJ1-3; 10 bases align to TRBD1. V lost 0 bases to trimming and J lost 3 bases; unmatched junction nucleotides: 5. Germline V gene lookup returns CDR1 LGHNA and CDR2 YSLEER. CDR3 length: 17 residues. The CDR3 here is CASSQEDRGRVGNTIYF. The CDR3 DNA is TGCGCCAGCAGCCAAGAAGACAGGGGGCGGGTTGGAAACACCATATATTTT.

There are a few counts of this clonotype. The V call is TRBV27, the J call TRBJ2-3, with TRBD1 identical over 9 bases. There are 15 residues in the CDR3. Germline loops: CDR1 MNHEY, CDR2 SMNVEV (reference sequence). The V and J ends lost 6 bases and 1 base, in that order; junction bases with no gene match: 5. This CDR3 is CASSQTGGRTDTQYF. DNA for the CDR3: TGTGCCAGCAGCCAGACAGGGGGTCGCACAGATACGCAGTATTTT.

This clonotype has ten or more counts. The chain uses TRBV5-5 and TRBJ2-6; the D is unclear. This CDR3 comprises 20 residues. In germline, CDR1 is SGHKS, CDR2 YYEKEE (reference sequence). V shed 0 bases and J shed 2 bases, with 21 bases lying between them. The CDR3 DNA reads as TGTGCCAGCAGCTTGGAGTCTACCGCGTGGGAATCGACTGGGGCCAACGTCCTGACTTTC. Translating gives CASSLESTAWESTGANVLTF.

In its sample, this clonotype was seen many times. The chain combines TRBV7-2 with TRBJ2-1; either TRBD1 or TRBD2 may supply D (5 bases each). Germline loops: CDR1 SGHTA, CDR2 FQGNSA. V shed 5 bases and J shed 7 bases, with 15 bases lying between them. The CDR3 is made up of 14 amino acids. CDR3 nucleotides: TGTGCCAGCAGCGAAAGGGACCTGGGGAATGAGCAGTTCTTC. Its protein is CASSERDLGNEQFF.

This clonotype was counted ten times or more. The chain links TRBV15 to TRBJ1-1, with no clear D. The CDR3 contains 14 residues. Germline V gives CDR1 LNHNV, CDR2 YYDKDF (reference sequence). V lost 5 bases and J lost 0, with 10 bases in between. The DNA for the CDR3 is TGTGCCACCAGCCTCCCGGGGATGAACACTGAAGCTTTCTTT. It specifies CATSLPGMNTEAFF.

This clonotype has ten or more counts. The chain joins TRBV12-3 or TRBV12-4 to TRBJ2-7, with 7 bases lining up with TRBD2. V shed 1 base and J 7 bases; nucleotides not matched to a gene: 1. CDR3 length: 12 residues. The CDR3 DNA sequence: TGTGCCAGCAGTTTAGGGCGGGAGGAGCAGTACTTC. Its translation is CASSLGREEQYF.

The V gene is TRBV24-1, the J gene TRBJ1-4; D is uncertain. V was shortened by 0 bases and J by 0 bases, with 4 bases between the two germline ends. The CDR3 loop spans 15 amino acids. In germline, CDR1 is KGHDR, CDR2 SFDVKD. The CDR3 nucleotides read TGTGCCACCAGTGATTTGACTGCAACTAATGAAAAACTGTTTTTT. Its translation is CATSDLTATNEKLFF.

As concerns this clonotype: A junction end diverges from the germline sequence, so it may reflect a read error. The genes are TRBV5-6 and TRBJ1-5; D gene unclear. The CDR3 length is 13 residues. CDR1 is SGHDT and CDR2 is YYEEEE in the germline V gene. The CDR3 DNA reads TGTGCCAGCAGCTTTAATCCTAATCAGCTCCAGCATTTT. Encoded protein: CASSFNPNQLQHF.

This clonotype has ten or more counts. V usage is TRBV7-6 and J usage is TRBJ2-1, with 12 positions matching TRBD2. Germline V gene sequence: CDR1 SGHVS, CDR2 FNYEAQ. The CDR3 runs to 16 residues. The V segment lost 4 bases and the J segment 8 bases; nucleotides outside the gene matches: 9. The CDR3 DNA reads TGTGCCAGCAGCTCCCTAGCGGGAGGGGGAAGCGATGAGCAGTTCTTC. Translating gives CASSSLAGGGSDEQFF. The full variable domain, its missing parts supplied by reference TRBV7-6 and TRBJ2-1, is GAGVSQSPRYKVTKRGQDVALRCDPISGHVSLYWYRQALGQGPEFLTYFNYEAQQDKSGLPNDRFSAERPEGSISTLTIQRTEQRDSAMYRCASSSLAGGGSDEQFFGPGTRLTVL.

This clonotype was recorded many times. CDR3 nucleotides: TGTGCCAGCAGCTCCCGCCGGGGCGATACGCAGTATTTT. Its protein product is CASSSRRGDTQYF. The chain combines TRBV11-3 with TRBJ2-3; D might be TRBD1 or TRBD2, each matching 5 bases. The germline gives CDR1 SGHNT, CDR2 YENEEA. V was trimmed by 4 bases and J by 6 bases, leaving 11 bases between them. The CDR3 spans 13 residues.

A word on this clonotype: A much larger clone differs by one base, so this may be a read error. CDR3 loop: CASYSRTAELGYTF. The DNA of the CDR3 is TGTGCCAGCTACAGTAGGACAGCGGAACTGGGCTACACCTTC. The rearrangement uses TRBV12-3 or TRBV12-4 and TRBJ1-2; a weak D match, TRBD1 (6 bases). The V end was cut by 8 bases, the J end by 8 bases, with 21 bases between. The CDR3 length is 14 residues.

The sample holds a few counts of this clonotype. This CDR3 is CASSSPGQGARETQYF. In DNA form, the CDR3 reads TGTGCCAGCAGCTCTCCGGGACAGGGGGCTAGGGAGACCCAGTACTTC. This rearrangement joins TRBV5-6 to TRBJ2-5; 12 bases match TRBD1. Trimming cost V 3 bases and J 5 bases; bases outside gene matches: 8. This CDR3 spans 16 amino acids. Germline V gene lookup returns CDR1 SGHDT and CDR2 YYEEEE.

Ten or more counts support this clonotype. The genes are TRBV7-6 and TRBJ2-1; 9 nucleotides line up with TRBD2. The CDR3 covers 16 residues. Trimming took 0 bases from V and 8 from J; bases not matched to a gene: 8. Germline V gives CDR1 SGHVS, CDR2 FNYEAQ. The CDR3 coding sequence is TGTGCCAGCAGCTTAGCGCCGGGTAGCGGGAGCGATGAGCAGTTCTTC. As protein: CASSLAPGSGSDEQFF.